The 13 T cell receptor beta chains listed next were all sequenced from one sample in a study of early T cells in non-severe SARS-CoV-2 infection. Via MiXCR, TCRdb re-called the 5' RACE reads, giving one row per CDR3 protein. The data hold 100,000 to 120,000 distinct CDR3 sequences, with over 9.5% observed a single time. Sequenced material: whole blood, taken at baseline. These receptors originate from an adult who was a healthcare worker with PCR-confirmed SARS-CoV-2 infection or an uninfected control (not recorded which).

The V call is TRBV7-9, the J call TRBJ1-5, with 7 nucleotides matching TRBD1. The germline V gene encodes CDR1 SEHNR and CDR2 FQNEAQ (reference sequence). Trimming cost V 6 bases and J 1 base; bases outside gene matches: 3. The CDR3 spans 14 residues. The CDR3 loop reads CASSRGQSNQPQHF. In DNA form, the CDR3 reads TGTGCCAGCAGTAGGGGACAGAGCAATCAGCCCCAGCATTTT.

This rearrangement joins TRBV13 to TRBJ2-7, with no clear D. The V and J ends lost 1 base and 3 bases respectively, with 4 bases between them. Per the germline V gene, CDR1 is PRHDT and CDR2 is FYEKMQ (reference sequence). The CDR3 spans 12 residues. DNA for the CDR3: TGTGCCAGCAGCTTAGTCCGCTACGAGCAGTACTTC. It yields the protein CASSLVRYEQYF.

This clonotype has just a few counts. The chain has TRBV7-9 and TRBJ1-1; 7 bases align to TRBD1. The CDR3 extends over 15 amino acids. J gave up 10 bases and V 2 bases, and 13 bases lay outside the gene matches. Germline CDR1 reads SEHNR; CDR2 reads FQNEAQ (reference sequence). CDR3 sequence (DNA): TGTGCCAGCAGCTTACGAGGGACAGACGAGGTGGGAGCTTTCTTT. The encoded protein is CASSLRGTDEVGAFF.

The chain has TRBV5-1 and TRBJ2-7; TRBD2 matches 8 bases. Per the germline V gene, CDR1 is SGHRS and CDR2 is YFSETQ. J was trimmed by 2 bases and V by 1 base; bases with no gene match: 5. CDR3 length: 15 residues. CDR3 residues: CASSLSPGRAYEQYF. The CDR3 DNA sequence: TGCGCCAGCAGCTTGAGTCCCGGGAGGGCCTACGAGCAGTACTTC.

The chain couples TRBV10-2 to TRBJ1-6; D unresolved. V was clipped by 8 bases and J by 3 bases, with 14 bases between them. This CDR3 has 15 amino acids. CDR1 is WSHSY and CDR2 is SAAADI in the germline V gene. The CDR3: CASRSGVIYNSPLHF. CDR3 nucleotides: TGCGCCAGCCGAAGCGGGGTTATCTATAATTCACCCCTCCACTTT.

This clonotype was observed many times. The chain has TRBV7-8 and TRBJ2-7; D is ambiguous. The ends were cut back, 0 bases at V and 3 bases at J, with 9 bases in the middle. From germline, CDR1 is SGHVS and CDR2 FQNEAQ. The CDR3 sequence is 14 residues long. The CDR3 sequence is CASSLAAPHYEQYF. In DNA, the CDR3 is TGTGCCAGCAGCTTAGCAGCCCCTCACTACGAGCAGTACTTC.

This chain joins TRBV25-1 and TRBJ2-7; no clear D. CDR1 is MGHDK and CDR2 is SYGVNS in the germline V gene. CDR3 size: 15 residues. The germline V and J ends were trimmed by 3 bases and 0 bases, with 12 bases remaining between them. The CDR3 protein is CASSDWGTDSYEQYF. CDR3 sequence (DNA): TGTGCCAGCAGTGATTGGGGAACTGACTCCTACGAGCAGTACTTC.

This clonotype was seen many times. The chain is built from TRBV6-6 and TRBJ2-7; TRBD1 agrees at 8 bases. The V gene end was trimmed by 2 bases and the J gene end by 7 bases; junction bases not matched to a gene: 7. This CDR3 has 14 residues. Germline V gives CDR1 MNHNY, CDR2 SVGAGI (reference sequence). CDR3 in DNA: TGTGCCAGCAGTTACGTCAGGGGGCATAGGGAGCAGTACTTC. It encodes CASSYVRGHREQYF.

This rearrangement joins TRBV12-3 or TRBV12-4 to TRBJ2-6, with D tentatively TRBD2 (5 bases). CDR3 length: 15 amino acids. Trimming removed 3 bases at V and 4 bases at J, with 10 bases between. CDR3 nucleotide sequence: TGTGCCAGCAGTTTTGCGGGTACCGGGGCCAACGTCCTGACTTTC. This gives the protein CASSFAGTGANVLTF.

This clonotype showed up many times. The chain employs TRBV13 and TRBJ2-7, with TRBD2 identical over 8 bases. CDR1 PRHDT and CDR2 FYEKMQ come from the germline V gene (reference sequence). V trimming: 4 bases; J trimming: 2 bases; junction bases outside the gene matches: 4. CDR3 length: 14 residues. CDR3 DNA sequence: TGTGCCAGCAGCTCCACTAGCGGCCCCTACGAGCAGTACTTC. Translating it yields CASSSTSGPYEQYF.

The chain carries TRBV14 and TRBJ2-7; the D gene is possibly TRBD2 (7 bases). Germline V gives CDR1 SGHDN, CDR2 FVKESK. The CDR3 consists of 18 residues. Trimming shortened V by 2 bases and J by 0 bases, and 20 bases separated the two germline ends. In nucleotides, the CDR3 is TGTGCCAGCAGCCAACCGCACAAGGGAGGGGGTTCCTCCTACGAGCAGTACTTC. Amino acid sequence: CASSQPHKGGGSSYEQYF.

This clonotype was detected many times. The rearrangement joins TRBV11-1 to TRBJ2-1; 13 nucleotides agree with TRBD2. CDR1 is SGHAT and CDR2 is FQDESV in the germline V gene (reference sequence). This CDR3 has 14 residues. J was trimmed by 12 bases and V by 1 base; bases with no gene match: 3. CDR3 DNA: TGTGCCAGCAGCTTAGGACTAGCGGGAGGACGGCAGTTCTTC. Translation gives CASSLGLAGGRQFF.

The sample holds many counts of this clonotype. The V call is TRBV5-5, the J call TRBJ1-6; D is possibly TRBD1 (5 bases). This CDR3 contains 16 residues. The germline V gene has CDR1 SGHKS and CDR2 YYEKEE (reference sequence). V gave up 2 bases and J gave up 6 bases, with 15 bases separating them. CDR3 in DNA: TGTGCCAGCAGCTTCGTGATTCTCGGGGGTAATTCACCCCTCCACTTT. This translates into CASSFVILGGNSPLHF.